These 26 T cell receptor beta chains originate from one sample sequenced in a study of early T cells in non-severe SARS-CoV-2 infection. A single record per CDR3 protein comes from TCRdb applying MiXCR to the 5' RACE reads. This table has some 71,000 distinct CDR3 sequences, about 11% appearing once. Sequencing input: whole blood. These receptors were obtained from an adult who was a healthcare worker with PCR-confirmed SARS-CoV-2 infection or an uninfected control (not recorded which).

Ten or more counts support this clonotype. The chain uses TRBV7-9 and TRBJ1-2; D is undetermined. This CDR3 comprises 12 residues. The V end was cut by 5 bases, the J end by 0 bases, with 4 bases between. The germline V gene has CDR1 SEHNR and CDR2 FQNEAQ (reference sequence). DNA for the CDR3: TGTGCCAGCAGCCCAACTAACTATGGCTACACCTTC. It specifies CASSPTNYGYTF.

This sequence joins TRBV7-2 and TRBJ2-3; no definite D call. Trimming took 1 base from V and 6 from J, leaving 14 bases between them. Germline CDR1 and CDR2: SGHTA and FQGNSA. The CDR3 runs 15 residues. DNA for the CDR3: TGTGCCAGCAGCTTAGGGTACCCAGCCGCGGATACGCAGTATTTT. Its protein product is CASSLGYPAADTQYF.

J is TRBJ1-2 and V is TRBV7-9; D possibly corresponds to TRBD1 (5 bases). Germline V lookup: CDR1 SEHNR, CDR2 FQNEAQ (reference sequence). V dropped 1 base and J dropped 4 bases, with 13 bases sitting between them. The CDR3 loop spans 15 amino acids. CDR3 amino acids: CASSLGVREAYGYTF. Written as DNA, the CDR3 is TGTGCCAGCAGCTTAGGCGTCAGGGAAGCCTATGGCTACACCTTC.

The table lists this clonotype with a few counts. The CDR3 loop reads CATSRSGQGDYEQYF. DNA of the CDR3: TGTGCCACCAGCAGATCGGGACAGGGGGACTACGAGCAGTACTTC. The chain has TRBV15 and TRBJ2-7, with 11 nucleotides matching TRBD1. This CDR3 has 15 amino acids. From germline, CDR1 is LNHNV and CDR2 YYDKDF (reference sequence). The junction had 3 bases not matched to a gene; V was cut back by 2 bases and J by 3 bases.

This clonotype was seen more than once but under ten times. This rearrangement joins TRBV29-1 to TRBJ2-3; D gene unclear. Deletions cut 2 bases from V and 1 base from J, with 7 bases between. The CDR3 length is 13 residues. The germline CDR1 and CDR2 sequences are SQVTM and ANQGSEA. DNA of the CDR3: TGCAGCGTTGAACTGGCGGGCACAGATACGCAGTATTTT. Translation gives CSVELAGTDTQYF.

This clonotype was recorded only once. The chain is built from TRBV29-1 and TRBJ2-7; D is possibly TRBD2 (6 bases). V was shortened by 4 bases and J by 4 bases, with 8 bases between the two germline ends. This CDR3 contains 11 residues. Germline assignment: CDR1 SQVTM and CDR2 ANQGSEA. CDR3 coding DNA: TGCAGCGTTGGGAGCGGGTACGAGCAGTACTTC. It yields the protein CSVGSGYEQYF.

CDR3 sequence (DNA): TGTGCCAGCACCGGCCGGGACAGGGGCGATGAGCAGTTCTTC. Its protein is CASTGRDRGDEQFF. This chain connects TRBV6-1 to TRBJ2-1; 10 nucleotides agree with TRBD1. Germline V gene data show CDR1 as MNHNS and CDR2 as SASEGT. CDR3 length: 14 amino acids. V was clipped by 7 bases and J by 8 bases; unmatched bases: 8.

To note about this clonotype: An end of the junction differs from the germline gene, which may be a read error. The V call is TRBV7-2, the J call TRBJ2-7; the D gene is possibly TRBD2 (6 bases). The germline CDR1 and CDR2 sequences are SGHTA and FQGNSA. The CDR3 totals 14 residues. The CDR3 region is CAGSLMEGWYEQYF. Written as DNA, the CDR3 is TGTGCCGGCAGCTTAATGGAGGGTTGGTACGAGCAGTACTTC.

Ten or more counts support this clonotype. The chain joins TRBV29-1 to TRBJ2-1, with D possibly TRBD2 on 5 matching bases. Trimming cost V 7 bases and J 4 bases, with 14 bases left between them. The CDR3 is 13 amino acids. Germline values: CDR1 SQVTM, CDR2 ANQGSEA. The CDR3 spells CSGRDPRYNEQFF. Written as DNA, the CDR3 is TGCAGCGGCCGGGATCCGAGGTACAATGAGCAGTTCTTC.

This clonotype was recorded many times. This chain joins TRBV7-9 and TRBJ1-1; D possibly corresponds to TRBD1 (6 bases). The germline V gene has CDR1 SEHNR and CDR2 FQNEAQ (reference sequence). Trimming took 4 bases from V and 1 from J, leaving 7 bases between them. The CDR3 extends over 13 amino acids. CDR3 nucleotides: TGTGCCAGCAGCTGGACAGCGAACACTGAAGCTTTCTTT. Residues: CASSWTANTEAFF. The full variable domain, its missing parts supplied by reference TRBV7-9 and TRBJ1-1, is DTGVSQNPRHKITKRGQNVTFRCDPISEHNRLYWYRQTLGQGPEFLTYFQNEAQLEKSRLLSDRFSAERPKGSFSTLEIQRTEQGDSAMYLCASSWTANTEAFFGQGTRLTVV.

CDR3 bases: TGCAGTGCTAGAGGGGCAGAAGAGACCCAGTACTTC. Translated, it gives CSARGAEETQYF. The chain joins TRBV20-1 to TRBJ2-5; D call uncertain. The germline gives CDR1 DFQATT, CDR2 SNEGSKA (reference sequence). V gave up 1 base and J gave up 3 bases, with 6 bases separating them. The CDR3 totals 12 residues.

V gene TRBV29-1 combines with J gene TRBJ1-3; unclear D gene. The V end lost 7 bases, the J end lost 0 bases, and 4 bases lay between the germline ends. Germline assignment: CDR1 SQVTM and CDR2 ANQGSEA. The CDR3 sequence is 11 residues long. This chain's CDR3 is CSGSSGNTIYF. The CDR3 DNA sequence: TGCAGCGGGAGCTCTGGAAACACCATATATTTT.

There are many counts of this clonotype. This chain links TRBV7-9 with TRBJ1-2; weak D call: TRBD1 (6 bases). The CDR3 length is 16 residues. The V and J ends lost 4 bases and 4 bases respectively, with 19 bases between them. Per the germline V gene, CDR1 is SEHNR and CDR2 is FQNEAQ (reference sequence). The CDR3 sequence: CASSYGLAGDTYGYTF. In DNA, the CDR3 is TGTGCCAGCAGCTACGGACTGGCAGGGGATACCTATGGCTACACCTTC.

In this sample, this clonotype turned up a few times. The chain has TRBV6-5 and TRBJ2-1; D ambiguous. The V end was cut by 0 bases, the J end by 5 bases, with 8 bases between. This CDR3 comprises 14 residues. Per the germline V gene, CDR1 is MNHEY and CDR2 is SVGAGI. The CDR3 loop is CASSYSKQHNEQFF. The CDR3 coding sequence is TGTGCCAGCAGTTACTCGAAACAGCACAATGAGCAGTTCTTC.

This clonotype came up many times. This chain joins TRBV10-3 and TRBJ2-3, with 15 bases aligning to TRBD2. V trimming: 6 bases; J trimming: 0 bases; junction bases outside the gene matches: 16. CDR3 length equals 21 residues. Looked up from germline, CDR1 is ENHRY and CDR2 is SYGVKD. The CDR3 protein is CAISNVVGTSGGTSSTDTQYF. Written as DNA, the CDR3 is TGTGCCATCAGCAACGTTGTCGGGACTAGCGGGGGGACCTCTAGCACAGATACGCAGTATTTT.

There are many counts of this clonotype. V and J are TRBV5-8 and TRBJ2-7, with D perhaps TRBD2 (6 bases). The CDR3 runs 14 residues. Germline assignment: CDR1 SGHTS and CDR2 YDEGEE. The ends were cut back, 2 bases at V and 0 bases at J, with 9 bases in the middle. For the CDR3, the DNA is TGTGCCAGCAGCTTTAGGACTATCTCCTACGAGCAGTACTTC. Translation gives CASSFRTISYEQYF.

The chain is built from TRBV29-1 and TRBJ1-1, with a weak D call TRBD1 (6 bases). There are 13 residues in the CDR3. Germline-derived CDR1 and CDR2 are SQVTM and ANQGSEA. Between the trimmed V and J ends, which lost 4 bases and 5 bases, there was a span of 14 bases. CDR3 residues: CSVAGAMRTEAFF. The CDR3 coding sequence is TGCAGCGTTGCGGGGGCGATGAGAACTGAAGCTTTCTTT.

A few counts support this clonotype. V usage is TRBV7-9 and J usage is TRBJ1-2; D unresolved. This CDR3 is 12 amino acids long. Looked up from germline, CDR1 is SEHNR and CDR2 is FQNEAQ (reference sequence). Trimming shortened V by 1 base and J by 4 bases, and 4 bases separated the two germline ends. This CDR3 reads CASSLDLYGYTF. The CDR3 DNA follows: TGTGCCAGCAGCTTAGATCTCTATGGCTACACCTTC.

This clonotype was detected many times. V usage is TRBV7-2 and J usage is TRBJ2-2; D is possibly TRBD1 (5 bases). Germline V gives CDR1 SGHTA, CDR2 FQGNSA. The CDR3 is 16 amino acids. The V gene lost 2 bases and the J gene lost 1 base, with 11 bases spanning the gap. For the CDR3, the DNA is TGTGCCAGCAGCTTATCTGGGGCGTTGAACACCGGGGAGCTGTTTTTT. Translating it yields CASSLSGALNTGELFF.

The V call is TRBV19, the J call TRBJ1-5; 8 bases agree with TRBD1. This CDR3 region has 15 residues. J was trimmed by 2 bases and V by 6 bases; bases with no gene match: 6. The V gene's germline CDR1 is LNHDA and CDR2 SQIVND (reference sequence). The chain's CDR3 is CASSPDRGRNQPQHF. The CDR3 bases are TGTGCCAGTAGCCCCGACAGGGGTCGCAATCAGCCCCAGCATTTT.

The CDR3: CASSYSRRSNYGYTF. DNA of the CDR3: TGTGCCAGCAGTTACTCCCGGCGGTCTAACTATGGCTACACCTTC. The rearrangement joins TRBV6-2 or TRBV6-3 to TRBJ1-2; no clear D. V gave up 0 bases and J gave up 0 bases, with 8 bases separating them. CDR1 is MNHEY and CDR2 is SVGEGT in the germline V gene. The CDR3 covers 15 residues.

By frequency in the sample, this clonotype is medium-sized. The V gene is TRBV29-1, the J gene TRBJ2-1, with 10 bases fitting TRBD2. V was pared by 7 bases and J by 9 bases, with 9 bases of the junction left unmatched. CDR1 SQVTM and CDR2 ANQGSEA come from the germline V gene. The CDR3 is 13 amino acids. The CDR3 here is CSGQREGLPEQFF. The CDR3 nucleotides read TGCAGCGGTCAGCGGGAGGGCCTACCTGAGCAGTTCTTC.

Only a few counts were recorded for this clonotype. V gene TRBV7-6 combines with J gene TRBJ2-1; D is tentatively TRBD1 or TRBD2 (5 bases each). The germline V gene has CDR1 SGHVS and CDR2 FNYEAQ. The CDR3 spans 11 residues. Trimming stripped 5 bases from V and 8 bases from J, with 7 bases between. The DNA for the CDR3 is TGTGCCAGCAGCCGAGGGGATGAGCAGTTCTTC. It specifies CASSRGDEQFF.

The CDR3 region has the DNA TGCAGTGCTCGGACGGATTATAATTCACCCCTCCACTTT. Translation: CSARTDYNSPLHF. The V and J genes are TRBV20-1 and TRBJ1-6, with D unclear. Germline CDR1 reads DFQATT; CDR2 reads SNEGSKA (reference sequence). Trimming stripped 5 bases from V and 4 bases from J, with 9 bases between. This CDR3 has 13 amino acids.

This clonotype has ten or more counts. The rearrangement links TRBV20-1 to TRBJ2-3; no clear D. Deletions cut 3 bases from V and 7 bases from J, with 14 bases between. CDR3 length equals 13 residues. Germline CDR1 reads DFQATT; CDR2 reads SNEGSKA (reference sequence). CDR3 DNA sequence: TGCAGTGCTAGCGACGTGGGCCCATATACGCAGTATTTT. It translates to CSASDVGPYTQYF.

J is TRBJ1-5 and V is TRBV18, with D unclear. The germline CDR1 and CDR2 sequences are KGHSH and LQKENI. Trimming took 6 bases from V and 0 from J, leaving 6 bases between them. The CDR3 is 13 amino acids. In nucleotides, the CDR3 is TGTGCCAGCTCGACGGCTAGCAATCAGCCCCAGCATTTT. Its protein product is CASSTASNQPQHF.